These 30 T cell receptor beta chains originate from one sample sequenced in a study of T cell repertoires in cytomegalovirus infection. From the reads, TCRdb called clonotypes with MiXCR, one entry per CDR3 protein. The table has more than 85,000 distinct CDR3 sequences, about 15% seen once; the top ten hold less than 10%. What was sequenced was PBMCs. These receptors were collected from a human donor in good health (CMV status not recorded). Some clones in this sample may be carry-over from other donors' samples.

This clonotype occurred many times. The CDR3 is CASSPHPGLAVNTGELFF. The CDR3 region has the DNA TGTGCCAGCAGCCCCCATCCGGGACTAGCGGTGAACACCGGGGAGCTGTTTTTT. The chain employs TRBV7-9 and TRBJ2-2, with 11 positions matching TRBD2. V lost 5 bases to trimming and J lost 1 base; unmatched junction nucleotides: 9. The CDR3 has 18 residues. Germline V lookup: CDR1 SEHNR, CDR2 FQNEAQ (reference sequence). Full variable domain (remainder filled in from reference TRBV7-9 and TRBJ2-2): DTGVSQNPRHKITKRGQNVTFRCDPISEHNRLYWYRQTLGQGPEFLTYFQNEAQLEKSRLLSDRFSAERPKGSFSTLEIQRTEQGDSAMYLCASSPHPGLAVNTGELFFGEGSRLTVL.

This clonotype has only a few counts. This chain links TRBV28 with TRBJ2-2; TRBD2 aligns across 7 bases. There are 14 residues in the CDR3. V lost 5 bases and J lost 5; bases outside the gene matches: 5. The germline V gene has CDR1 MDHEN and CDR2 SYDVKM. The CDR3: CASSPGGGTGELFF. The CDR3 nucleotides read TGTGCCAGCAGTCCGGGGGGTGGGACCGGGGAGCTGTTTTTT.

The sample holds a few counts of this clonotype. V and J are TRBV2 and TRBJ1-2; 9 positions agree with TRBD1. Germline trimming cut 0 bases from V and 4 bases from J; bases unmatched to any gene: 6. The length of the CDR3 is 16 residues. The germline gives CDR1 SNHLY, CDR2 FYNNEI. The CDR3 DNA is TGTGCCAGCAGTGAAGCTCCGGGACAGGGACTCTATGGCTACACCTTC. Translated: CASSEAPGQGLYGYTF.

CDR3 in DNA: TGTGCCAGCAGTGAAGGGTTCGGTAACTATGGCTACACCTTC. This gives the protein CASSEGFGNYGYTF. The chain recombines TRBV2 with TRBJ1-2, with unresolved D. Trimming took off 1 base at V and 1 base at J, with 7 bases between the two ends. CDR1 and CDR2 from the germline V gene are SNHLY and FYNNEI. CDR3 size: 14 residues.

The DNA of the CDR3 is TGCAGCGTTCGACAGGGAGCCTATGGCTACACCTTC. Protein: CSVRQGAYGYTF. This sequence joins TRBV29-1 and TRBJ1-2, with TRBD1 matching over 7 bases. Germline V gene data show CDR1 as SQVTM and CDR2 as ANQGSEA. This CDR3 contains 12 residues. Trimming cost V 5 bases and J 4 bases; bases outside gene matches: 4.

V and J are TRBV7-9 and TRBJ2-5, with D hard to call. V was clipped by 5 bases and J by 2 bases, with 18 bases between them. The CDR3 spans 16 residues. The germline V gene encodes CDR1 SEHNR and CDR2 FQNEAQ (reference sequence). CDR3 nucleotide sequence: TGTGCCAGCAGCCTTGGGCCCGGTGGGTGGCAAGAGACCCAGTACTTC. Translation: CASSLGPGGWQETQYF.

Ten or more counts support this clonotype. The chain has TRBV7-2 and TRBJ2-1, with D tentatively TRBD1 (7 bases). Trimming cost V 4 bases and J 4 bases, with 14 bases left between them. There are 15 residues in the CDR3. Germline V gives CDR1 SGHTA, CDR2 FQGNSA. The DNA for the CDR3 is TGTGCCAGCAGCTGGCGGCGGGGACAGTACAATGAGCAGTTCTTC. It is translated as CASSWRRGQYNEQFF.

This clonotype was seen repeatedly, ten times or more. The CDR3 nucleotides read TGTGCCAGCAGTTTTGGGACAGCCGCGAATACGCAGTATTTT. Its translation: CASSFGTAANTQYF. J is TRBJ2-3 and V is TRBV7-2; 7 nucleotides line up with TRBD1. The CDR3 consists of 14 residues. CDR1 is SGHTA and CDR2 is FQGNSA in the germline V gene. V was pared by 6 bases and J by 7 bases, with 10 bases of the junction left unmatched.

The V gene is TRBV12-3 or TRBV12-4, the J gene TRBJ2-2, with TRBD2 matching 11 bases. The CDR3 runs to 16 residues. V lost 3 bases and J lost 7; bases outside the gene matches: 7. In nucleotides, the CDR3 is TGTGCCAGCAGTTTGTTAGCGGGGGGGCCCGGCGGGGAGCTGTTTTTT. Protein: CASSLLAGGPGGELFF.

This clonotype appeared a few times. This chain joins TRBV12-3 or TRBV12-4 and TRBJ2-5; 8 nucleotides match TRBD1. This CDR3 region has 15 residues. V gave up 6 bases and J gave up 5 bases; unmatched junction bases: 11. The DNA for the CDR3 is TGTGCCAGCAGGTCCCAGGGGGCGATATTGGAGACCCAGTACTTC. Its protein is CASRSQGAILETQYF.

This clonotype appeared a few times. CDR3 amino acids: CSARDPKTSLETQYF. CDR3 sequence (DNA): TGCAGTGCTAGAGACCCTAAGACTAGTCTTGAGACCCAGTACTTC. This rearrangement joins TRBV20-1 to TRBJ2-5; weak D call: TRBD2 (6 bases). This CDR3 is 15 amino acids long. The germline V and J ends were trimmed by 0 bases and 5 bases, with 16 bases remaining between them. Germline V gives CDR1 DFQATT, CDR2 SNEGSKA (reference sequence).

The chain links TRBV12-3 or TRBV12-4 to TRBJ2-3, with D unresolved. The CDR3 length is 13 residues. The V end was cut by 3 bases, the J end by 3 bases, with 7 bases between. The CDR3 protein is CASSFIPTDTQYF. The CDR3 DNA sequence: TGTGCCAGCAGTTTTATACCAACAGATACGCAGTATTTT.

On this clonotype itself: A much larger clone is a single base away; this may be a read error. The chain couples TRBV12-3 or TRBV12-4 to TRBJ2-2; 9 bases are a match to TRBD1. The CDR3 contains 14 residues. CDR3 nucleotide sequence: TGTGCCAGCAGGACGCACAGGGGGCCCGGGGAGCTGTATTTT. Residues: CASRTHRGPGELYF.

The chain uses TRBV29-1 and TRBJ2-1; 9 bases agree with TRBD2. The CDR3 loop spans 15 amino acids. V was clipped by 6 bases and J by 6 bases; unmatched bases: 12. Germline CDR1 is SQVTM and CDR2 is ANQGSEA. In DNA, the CDR3 is TGCAGCGTCGCCCCATGGGCGGGGGGGGGCAATGAGCAGTTCTTC. Amino acids: CSVAPWAGGGNEQFF.

Turning to this clonotype: An end of the junction differs from the germline gene, which may be a read error. J is TRBJ2-4 and V is TRBV12-3 or TRBV12-4; no reliable D call. The CDR3 consists of 13 residues. The CDR3 spells CANSTWLRSIQYF. The CDR3, as DNA: TGTGCCAACAGTACCTGGCTTAGGAGCATTCAGTACTTC.

In this sample, this clonotype turned up many times. The chain uses TRBV6-5 and TRBJ2-3; D uncertain. From germline, CDR1 is MNHEY and CDR2 SVGAGI. The CDR3 extends over 16 amino acids. V was pared by 2 bases and J by 2 bases, with 14 bases between. CDR3 nucleotides: TGTGCCAGCAGTTACGGTGCTAGAGCTTTCACAGATACGCAGTATTTT. It translates to CASSYGARAFTDTQYF.

This clonotype was counted a few times. V usage is TRBV7-3 and J usage is TRBJ2-1; 8 bases fit TRBD2. There are 14 residues in the CDR3. V lost 5 bases and J lost 4; bases outside the gene matches: 4. Germline-derived CDR1 and CDR2 are SGHTA and FQGTGA. Written as DNA, the CDR3 is TGTGCCAGCAGCCCGCGGGGGGCTTACAATGAGCAGTTCTTC. Protein sequence: CASSPRGAYNEQFF.

This clonotype has a handful of counts. The V call is TRBV2, the J call TRBJ2-3; D may be TRBD2 (5 bases). V was trimmed by 3 bases and J by 2 bases, leaving 15 bases between them. The CDR3 length is 16 residues. Germline V gene data show CDR1 as SNHLY and CDR2 as FYNNEI. The CDR3 coding sequence is TGTGCCAGCAGTGACGGGAACCGACTTGACACAGATACGCAGTATTTT. Translating gives CASSDGNRLDTDTQYF.

A word on this clonotype: This may come from a read error, since a much larger clone is one base off. The chain couples TRBV28 to TRBJ2-1, with D perhaps matching TRBD1 or TRBD2 (7 bases each). The length of the CDR3 is 16 residues. The ends were cut back, 5 bases at V and 3 bases at J, with 17 bases in the middle. Germline V gene lookup returns CDR1 MDHEN and CDR2 SYDVKM. For the CDR3, the DNA is TGTGCCAGCAGTACCCCCCAGGGGGGGGACTACAATGAGCAGTTCTTC. Amino acids: CASSTPQGGDYNEQFF.

The table lists this clonotype with a few counts. The chain uses TRBV27 and TRBJ2-7, with D unclear. The CDR3 length is 14 residues. The V gene lost 0 bases and the J gene lost 5 bases, with 11 bases spanning the gap. Germline V gene sequence: CDR1 MNHEY, CDR2 SMNVEV (reference sequence). The CDR3, as DNA: TGTGCCAGCAGTTTATCGAGGCCACCTGACGAGCAGTACTTC. Amino acid sequence: CASSLSRPPDEQYF.

In its sample, this clonotype was seen a few times. This chain joins TRBV3-1 and TRBJ2-7; the D call may be TRBD1 or TRBD2 (5 bases each). Trimming cost V 2 bases and J 6 bases, with 14 bases left between them. The CDR3 contains 14 residues. CDR1 is LGHDT and CDR2 is YNNKEL in the germline V gene (reference sequence). The CDR3 reads CASSQRDDLGEQYF. In nucleotides, the CDR3 is TGTGCCAGCAGCCAACGGGACGACCTGGGCGAGCAGTACTTC.

This clonotype was recorded at least ten times. J is TRBJ1-1 and V is TRBV11-3; 11 bases line up with TRBD1. The germline CDR1 and CDR2 sequences are SGHNT and YENEEA. V lost 3 bases and J lost 5; bases outside the gene matches: 8. The CDR3 runs to 16 residues. The CDR3 DNA is TGTGCCAGCAGCTTGGGACAGGGGGGTCCGGGGACTGAAGCTTTCTTT. Translated: CASSLGQGGPGTEAFF.

The chain uses TRBV28 and TRBJ2-7; the D gene is possibly TRBD2 (6 bases). In germline, CDR1 is MDHEN, CDR2 SYDVKM. The CDR3 length is 14 residues. Trimming removed 6 bases at V and 0 bases at J, with 12 bases between. CDR3 in DNA: TGTGCCAGCAGACTCGACGGGAGCTCCTACGAGCAGTACTTC. Residues: CASRLDGSSYEQYF.

This clonotype was picked up many times. The rearrangement uses TRBV3-1 and TRBJ2-5; TRBD1 is a possible D gene (5 bases). The CDR3 totals 14 residues. Between the trimmed V and J ends, which lost 1 base and 2 bases, there was a span of 8 bases. Looked up from germline, CDR1 is LGHDT and CDR2 is YNNKEL (reference sequence). DNA of the CDR3: TGTGCCAGCAGCCAAGGGGGCTTTCAAGAGACCCAGTACTTC. This gives the protein CASSQGGFQETQYF.

This clonotype was counted ten times or more. The chain employs TRBV7-2 and TRBJ2-7; 13 bases agree with TRBD2. This CDR3 has 16 amino acids. J lost 6 bases, V lost 5 bases, and 10 bases had no gene match. Per the germline V gene, CDR1 is SGHTA and CDR2 is FQGNSA. The CDR3 region is CASSPPGLAGISEQYF. DNA for the CDR3: TGTGCCAGCAGCCCGCCGGGACTAGCGGGGATAAGCGAGCAGTACTTC.

This rearrangement joins TRBV28 to TRBJ1-6; tentative D call: TRBD1 (5 bases). The CDR3 runs to 14 residues. Germline V CDR1 and CDR2: MDHEN, SYDVKM. The ends were cut back, 7 bases at V and 6 bases at J, with 13 bases in the middle. The CDR3 protein is CASTPGGGNSPLHF. In DNA, the CDR3 is TGTGCCAGCACCCCAGGCGGGGGTAATTCACCCCTCCACTTT. The full variable domain, rest sourced from reference TRBV28 and TRBJ1-6, is DVKVTQSSRYLVKRTGEKVFLECVQDMDHENMFWYRQDPGLGLRLIYFSYDVKMKEKGDIPEGYSVSREKKERFSLILESASTNQTSMYLCASTPGGGNSPLHFGNGTRLTVT.

This clonotype turned up a few times. The V call is TRBV7-9, the J call TRBJ1-1; possibly TRBD1 for D (5 bases). CDR3 size: 12 residues. The V gene lost 5 bases and the J gene lost 4 bases, with 8 bases spanning the gap. Germline assignment: CDR1 SEHNR and CDR2 FQNEAQ (reference sequence). CDR3 in amino acids: CASSVRGTEAFF. DNA for the CDR3: TGTGCCAGCAGCGTAAGGGGCACTGAAGCTTTCTTT. Supplemented by reference TRBV7-9 and TRBJ1-1, the full variable domain reads DTGVSQNPRHKITKRGQNVTFRCDPISEHNRLYWYRQTLGQGPEFLTYFQNEAQLEKSRLLSDRFSAERPKGSFSTLEIQRTEQGDSAMYLCASSVRGTEAFFGQGTRLTVV.

This sequence joins TRBV20-1 and TRBJ2-7; 7 bases line up with TRBD2. The CDR3 sequence is 15 residues long. Trimming took 0 bases from V and 2 from J; bases not matched to a gene: 7. CDR1 is DFQATT and CDR2 is SNEGSKA in the germline V gene (reference sequence). Here the CDR3 DNA reads TGCAGTGCTAGAGAACCGGGGGGAACTCCCTACGAGCAGTACTTC. Amino acids: CSAREPGGTPYEQYF.

The sample holds many counts of this clonotype. The J gene is TRBJ2-7, the V gene TRBV19; 10 positions match TRBD2. Trimming removed 6 bases from V and 3 bases from J; junction bases left unmatched: 8. Germline values: CDR1 LNHDA, CDR2 SQIVND (reference sequence). CDR3 length: 15 residues. CDR3 sequence reads: CASRSSGGDYYEQYF. DNA for the CDR3: TGTGCCAGTAGATCCAGCGGGGGGGACTACTACGAGCAGTACTTC.

This clonotype occurred a few times. The chain joins TRBV29-1 to TRBJ1-1, with 8 positions matching TRBD1. CDR1 and CDR2 from the germline V gene are SQVTM and ANQGSEA. CDR3 length: 13 residues. V was clipped by 6 bases and J by 1 base; unmatched bases: 4. The DNA of the CDR3 is TGCAGCGTACCCGGACAGGGGAACACTGAAGCTTTCTTT. This gives the protein CSVPGQGNTEAFF.